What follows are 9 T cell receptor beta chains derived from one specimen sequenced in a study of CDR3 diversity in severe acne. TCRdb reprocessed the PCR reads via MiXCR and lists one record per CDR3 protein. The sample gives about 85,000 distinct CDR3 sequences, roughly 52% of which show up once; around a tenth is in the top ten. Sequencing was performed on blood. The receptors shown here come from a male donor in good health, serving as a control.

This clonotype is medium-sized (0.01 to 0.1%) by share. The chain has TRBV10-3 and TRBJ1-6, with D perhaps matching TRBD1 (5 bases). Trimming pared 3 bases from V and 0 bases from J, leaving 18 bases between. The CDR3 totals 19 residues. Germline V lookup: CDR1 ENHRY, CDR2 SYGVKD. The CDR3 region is CAISDSRDGTSSYNSPLHF. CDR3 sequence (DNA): TGTGCCATCAGTGACAGCAGGGATGGAACGAGCTCCTATAATTCACCCCTCCACTTT.

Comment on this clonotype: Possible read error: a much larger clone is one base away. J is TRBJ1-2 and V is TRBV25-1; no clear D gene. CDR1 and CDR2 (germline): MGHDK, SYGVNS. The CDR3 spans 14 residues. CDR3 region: CARRDPRGLYGYTF. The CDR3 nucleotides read TGTGCCCGCAGAGATCCCCGTGGCCTCTATGGCTACACCTTC.

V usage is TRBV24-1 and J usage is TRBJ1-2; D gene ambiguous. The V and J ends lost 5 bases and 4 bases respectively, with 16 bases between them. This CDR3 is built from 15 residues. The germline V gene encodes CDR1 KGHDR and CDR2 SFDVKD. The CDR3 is CATSASGSLLYGYTF. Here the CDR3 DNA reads TGTGCCACCAGTGCCTCGGGTTCCCTCCTCTATGGCTACACCTTC.

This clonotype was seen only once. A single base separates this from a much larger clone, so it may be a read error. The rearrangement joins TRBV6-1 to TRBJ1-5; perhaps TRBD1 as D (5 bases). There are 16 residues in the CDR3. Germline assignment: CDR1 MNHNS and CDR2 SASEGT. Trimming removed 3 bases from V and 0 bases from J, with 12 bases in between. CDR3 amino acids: CASSDVTGVSNQPQHF. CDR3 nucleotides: TGTGCCAGCAGTGACGTGACGGGGGTTAGCAATCAGCCCCAGCATTTT.

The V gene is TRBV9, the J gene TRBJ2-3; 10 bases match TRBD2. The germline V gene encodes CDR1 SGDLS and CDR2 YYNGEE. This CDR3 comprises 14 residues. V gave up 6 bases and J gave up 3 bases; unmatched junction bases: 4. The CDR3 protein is CASKGTSATDTQYF. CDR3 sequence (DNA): TGTGCCAGCAAAGGGACTAGCGCTACAGATACGCAGTATTTT. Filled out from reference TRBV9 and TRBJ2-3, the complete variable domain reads DSGVTQTPKHLITATGQRVTLRCSPRSGDLSVYWYQQSLDQGLQFLIQYYNGEERAKGNILERFSAQQFPDLHSELNLSSLELGDSALYFCASKGTSATDTQYFGPGTRLTVL.

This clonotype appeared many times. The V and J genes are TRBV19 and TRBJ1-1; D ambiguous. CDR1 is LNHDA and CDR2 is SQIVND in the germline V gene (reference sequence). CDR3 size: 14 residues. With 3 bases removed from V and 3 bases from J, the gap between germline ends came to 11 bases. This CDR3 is CASSIGDRHTEAFF. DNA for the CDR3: TGTGCCAGTAGTATTGGAGACCGCCACACTGAAGCTTTCTTT.

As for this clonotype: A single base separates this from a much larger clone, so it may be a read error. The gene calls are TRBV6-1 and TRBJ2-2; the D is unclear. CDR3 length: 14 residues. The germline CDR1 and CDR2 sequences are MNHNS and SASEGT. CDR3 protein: CASSEIWNAGELFF. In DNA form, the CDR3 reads TGTGCCAGCAGTGAAATATGGAACGCCGGGGAGCTGTTTTTT.

The CDR3 protein is CASSGPGVSRTEAFF. Here the CDR3 DNA reads TGTGCCAGTAGTGGTCCAGGGGTGAGTCGGACTGAAGCTTTCTTT. This chain links TRBV19 with TRBJ1-1; weak D call: TRBD1 (6 bases). CDR1 and CDR2 from the germline V gene are LNHDA and SQIVND (reference sequence). The CDR3 is made up of 15 amino acids. Trimming pared 5 bases from V and 5 bases from J, leaving 18 bases between.

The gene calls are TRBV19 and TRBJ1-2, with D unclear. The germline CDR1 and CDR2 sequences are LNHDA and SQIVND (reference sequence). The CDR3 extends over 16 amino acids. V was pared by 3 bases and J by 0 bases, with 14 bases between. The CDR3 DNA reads TGTGCCAGTAGTATCCTCTCGCCAGGCTCTAACTATGGCTACACCTTC. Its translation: CASSILSPGSNYGYTF.